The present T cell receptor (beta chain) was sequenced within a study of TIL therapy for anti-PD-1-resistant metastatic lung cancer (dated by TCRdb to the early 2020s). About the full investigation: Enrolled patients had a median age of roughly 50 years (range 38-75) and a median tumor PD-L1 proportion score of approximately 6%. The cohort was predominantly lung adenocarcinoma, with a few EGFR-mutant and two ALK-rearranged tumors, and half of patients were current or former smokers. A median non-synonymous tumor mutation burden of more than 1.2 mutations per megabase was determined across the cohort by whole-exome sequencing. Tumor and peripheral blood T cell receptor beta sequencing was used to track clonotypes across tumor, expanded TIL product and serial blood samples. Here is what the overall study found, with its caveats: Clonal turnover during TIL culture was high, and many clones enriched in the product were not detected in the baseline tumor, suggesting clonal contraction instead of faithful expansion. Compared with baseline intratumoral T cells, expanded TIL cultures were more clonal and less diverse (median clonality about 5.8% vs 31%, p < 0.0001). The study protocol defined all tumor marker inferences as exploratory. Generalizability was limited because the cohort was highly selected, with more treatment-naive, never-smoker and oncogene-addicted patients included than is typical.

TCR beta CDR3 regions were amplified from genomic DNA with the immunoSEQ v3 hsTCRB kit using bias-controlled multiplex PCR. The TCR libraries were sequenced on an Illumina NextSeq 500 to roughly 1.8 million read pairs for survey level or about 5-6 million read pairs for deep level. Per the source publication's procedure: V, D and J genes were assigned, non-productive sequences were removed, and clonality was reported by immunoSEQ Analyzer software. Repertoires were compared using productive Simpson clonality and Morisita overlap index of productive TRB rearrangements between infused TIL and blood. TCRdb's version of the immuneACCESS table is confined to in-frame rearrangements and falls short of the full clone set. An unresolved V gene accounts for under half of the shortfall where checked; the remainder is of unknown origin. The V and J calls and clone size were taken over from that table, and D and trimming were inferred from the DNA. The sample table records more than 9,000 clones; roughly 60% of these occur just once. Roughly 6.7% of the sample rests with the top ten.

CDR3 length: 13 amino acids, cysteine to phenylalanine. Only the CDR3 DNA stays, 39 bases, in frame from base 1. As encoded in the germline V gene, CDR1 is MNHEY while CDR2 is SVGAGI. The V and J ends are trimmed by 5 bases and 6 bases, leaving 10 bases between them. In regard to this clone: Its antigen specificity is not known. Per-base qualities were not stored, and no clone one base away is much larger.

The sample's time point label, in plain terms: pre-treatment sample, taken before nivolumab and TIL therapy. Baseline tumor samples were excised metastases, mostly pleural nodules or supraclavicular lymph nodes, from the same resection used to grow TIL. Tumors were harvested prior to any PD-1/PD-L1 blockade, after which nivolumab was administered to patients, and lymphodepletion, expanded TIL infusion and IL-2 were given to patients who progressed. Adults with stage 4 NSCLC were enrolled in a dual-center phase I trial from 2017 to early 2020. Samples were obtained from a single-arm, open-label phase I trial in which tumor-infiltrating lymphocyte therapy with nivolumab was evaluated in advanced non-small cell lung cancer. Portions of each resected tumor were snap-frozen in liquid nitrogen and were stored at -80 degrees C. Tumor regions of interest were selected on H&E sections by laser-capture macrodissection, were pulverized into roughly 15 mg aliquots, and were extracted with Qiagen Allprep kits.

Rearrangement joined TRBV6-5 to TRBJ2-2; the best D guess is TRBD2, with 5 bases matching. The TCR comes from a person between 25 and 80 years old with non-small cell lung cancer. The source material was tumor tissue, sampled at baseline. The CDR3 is CASSPGMAGELFF. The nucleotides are TGTGCCAGCAGTCCCGGGATGGCCGGGGAGCTGTTTTTT.